The clone carrying this T cell receptor (beta chain) occurred a few times. These data belong to a study of CD8+ T cells in alopecia areata. Extracted from the samples, RNA was reverse transcribed into cDNA to serve as the sequencing template. This table comes from immunoSEQ multiplex PCR, and its TCRdb copy is limited to in-frame clones, with some not included. This table holds about 110,000 clones, approximately 60% found once. Trimming shortened V by 5 bases and J by 6 bases, and 6 bases separated the two germline ends. The CDR3 is 11 amino acids. Germline loops: CDR1 PRHDT, CDR2 FYEKMQ (reference sequence).

What was sequenced was CD8+ T cells sorted from blood. The V call is TRBV13, the J call TRBJ2-3; D ambiguous. The TCR originated in a human donor in good health. The chain's CDR3 is CASSNGDTQYF. For the CDR3, the DNA is TGTGCCAGCAGCAACGGGGATACGCAGTATTTT.